Shown below are 25 T cell receptor beta chains from a single sample sequenced in a study of low-dose radiotherapy and immunotherapy resistance in tumors. First-strand cDNA used TRAV- and TRBV-specific primers, covering alpha and beta chains. Amplification, which lasted around 18 PCR cycles, used a constant-region primer and V-primer adapter to amplify TCRs. TCRdb passed the reads through MiXCR, listing each CDR3 protein once. The table shows some 6,000 distinct CDR3 sequences, with roughly 80% occurring only once. The receptors originated from a human donor with advanced metastatic prostate, ovarian, gallbladder or colorectal cancer (not recorded which). This table probably holds off-target reads from a library built for another chain.

This clonotype was recorded once. The chain links TRBV10-3 to TRBJ2-2; the match to TRBD1 covers 11 bases. Germline lookup yields CDR1 ENHRY and CDR2 SYGVKD. CDR3 length: 19 amino acids. J gave up 4 bases and V 0 bases, and 10 bases lay outside the gene matches. CDR3 sequence: CAISESFRTGGPSTGELFF. CDR3 bases: TGTGCCATCAGTGAGTCGTTCCGGACAGGGGGCCCCAGCACCGGGGAGCTGTTTTTT.

This clonotype was recorded a few times. This sequence joins TRBV5-4 and TRBJ2-1; 11 bases fit TRBD1. Trimming removed 3 bases from V and 2 bases from J; junction bases left unmatched: 1. The CDR3 length is 15 residues. CDR1 is SGHNT and CDR2 is YYREEE in the germline V gene (reference sequence). DNA of the CDR3: TGTGCCAGCAGCTCGGACAGGGGGCCCTACAATGAGCAGTTCTTC. Translating gives CASSSDRGPYNEQFF.

This clonotype has a handful of counts. This chain connects TRBV29-1 to TRBJ1-1; D not resolved. Deletions cut 7 bases from V and 1 base from J, with 10 bases between. This CDR3 is built from 12 residues. The germline CDR1 and CDR2 sequences are SQVTM and ANQGSEA. The CDR3 protein is CSASKGNTEAFF. The CDR3 DNA follows: TGCAGCGCTTCAAAGGGGAACACTGAAGCTTTCTTT.

The gene calls are TRBV28 and TRBJ2-5; 9 nucleotides align to TRBD1. The CDR3 covers 16 residues. With 4 bases clipped from V and 0 bases from J, the junction kept 6 bases outside the gene matches. CDR1 and CDR2 from the germline V gene are MDHEN and SYDVKM. The DNA of the CDR3 is TGTGCCAGCAGTTCACAGGGGGCGCGGGACCAAGAGACCCAGTACTTC. Translation gives CASSSQGARDQETQYF. The full variable domain, with the rest looked up from reference TRBV28 and TRBJ2-5, is DVKVTQSSRYLVKRTGEKVFLECVQDMDHENMFWYRQDPGLGLRLIYFSYDVKMKEKGDIPEGYSVSREKKERFSLILESASTNQTSMYLCASSSQGARDQETQYFGPGTRLLVL.

The chain uses TRBV19 and TRBJ1-2; no reliable D call. Germline V lookup: CDR1 LNHDA, CDR2 SQIVND (reference sequence). The CDR3 totals 14 residues. V was pared by 9 bases and J by 5 bases, with 19 bases between. The CDR3 region has the DNA TGTGCCAGAGGTCCCCGCCTGGCGATTTATGGCTACACCTTC. It codes for CARGPRLAIYGYTF.

With respect to this clonotype: The junction departs from germline at one end; a sequencing error may be responsible. V usage is TRBV4-1 and J usage is TRBJ2-3, with TRBD2 identical over 7 bases. The CDR3 covers 18 residues. Germline loops: CDR1 MGHRA, CDR2 YSYEKL. The CDR3 region has the DNA TGCGTCAGCAGCCAAGATGTGACGGGACCCCGGAGCGGGGACGCGCAGTATTTT. Its protein is CVSSQDVTGPRSGDAQYF.

The V gene is TRBV6-2 or TRBV6-3, the J gene TRBJ2-3, with 9 positions matching TRBD2. Losses at the gene ends were 2 bases for V and 2 bases for J; bases not matched to a gene: 5. The CDR3 loop spans 16 amino acids. The germline CDR1 and CDR2 sequences are MNHEY and SVGEGT. For the CDR3, the DNA is TGTGCCAGCAGTTACAGGGCGGGGGGGCCCACAGATACGCAGTATTTT. Protein: CASSYRAGGPTDTQYF.

The chain joins TRBV20-1 to TRBJ1-1; the D gene is possibly TRBD1 (5 bases). This CDR3 has 12 amino acids. The V gene's germline CDR1 is DFQATT and CDR2 SNEGSKA (reference sequence). V was pared by 5 bases and J by 8 bases, with 15 bases between. The CDR3 is CSAGGGGDEAFF. The CDR3, as DNA: TGCAGTGCTGGGGGTGGAGGGGACGAAGCTTTCTTT.

This chain uses TRBV3-1 with TRBJ2-3; 10 nucleotides line up with TRBD2. This CDR3 contains 16 residues. The J segment lost 5 bases and the V segment lost 3 bases, leaving 8 bases of the junction unmatched. Germline assignment: CDR1 LGHDT and CDR2 YNNKEL (reference sequence). The CDR3 reads CASSQMSGGALDTQYF. The CDR3 DNA reads as TGTGCCAGCAGCCAGATGAGCGGGGGGGCCTTAGATACGCAGTATTTT.

The J gene is TRBJ2-5, the V gene TRBV7-2; 12 nucleotides agree with TRBD2. The V gene's germline CDR1 is SGHTA and CDR2 FQGNSA. The CDR3 is made up of 16 amino acids. Trimming took 5 bases from V and 5 from J; bases not matched to a gene: 9. The CDR3 bases are TGTGCCAGCAGCCCCTCCCTAGCGGGGGGGCAGGAGACCCAGTACTTC. Translation: CASSPSLAGGQETQYF.

The rearrangement links TRBV29-1 to TRBJ2-3, with D uncertain. CDR1 and CDR2 from the germline V gene are SQVTM and ANQGSEA. The CDR3 is 16 residues long. Trimming took 0 bases from V and 2 from J, leaving 15 bases between them. The CDR3 here is CSVEESLPIPTDTQYF. In DNA, the CDR3 is TGCAGCGTTGAAGAGTCCCTACCCATACCCACAGATACGCAGTATTTT.

This clonotype was seen more than once but under ten times. V usage is TRBV20-1 and J usage is TRBJ1-6; no clear D. V lost 4 bases, J lost 7 bases, and 11 bases lay in between. The CDR3 contains 13 residues. Looked up from germline, CDR1 is DFQATT and CDR2 is SNEGSKA (reference sequence). Here the CDR3 reads CSATDTGNSPLHF. Written as DNA, the CDR3 is TGCAGTGCTACAGACACGGGGAATTCACCCCTCCACTTT.

Only a few counts were recorded for this clonotype. CDR3 region: CASSLAGRRTEAFF. CDR3 nucleotide sequence: TGTGCCAGCAGCTTAGCGGGGAGGCGCACTGAAGCTTTCTTT. The V gene is TRBV7-2, the J gene TRBJ1-1; D uncertain. Germline V lookup: CDR1 SGHTA, CDR2 FQGNSA. The CDR3 contains 14 residues. Trimming shortened V by 0 bases and J by 4 bases, and 9 bases separated the two germline ends.

The V call is TRBV6-1, the J call TRBJ2-1; the match to TRBD2 covers 12 bases. V lost 0 bases to trimming and J lost 2 bases; unmatched junction nucleotides: 2. The CDR3 has 17 residues. CDR1 is MNHNS and CDR2 is SASEGT in the germline V gene. The CDR3 sequence is CASSEARLAGAYNEQFF. The DNA for the CDR3 is TGTGCCAGCAGTGAAGCCCGACTAGCGGGGGCCTACAATGAGCAGTTCTTC.

This chain joins TRBV5-1 and TRBJ2-7; TRBD2 agrees at 10 bases. Germline trimming cut 4 bases from V and 4 bases from J; bases unmatched to any gene: 5. Germline V CDR1 and CDR2: SGHRS, YFSETQ. The CDR3 loop spans 14 amino acids. The CDR3 DNA sequence: TGCGCCAGCAGCGAGATAGCGGGAGGTTACGAGCAGTACTTC. Translated: CASSEIAGGYEQYF.

This rearrangement joins TRBV6-6 to TRBJ1-5, with D perhaps matching TRBD1 (6 bases). The germline V and J ends were trimmed by 7 bases and 2 bases, with 18 bases remaining between them. Germline V gene lookup returns CDR1 MNHNY and CDR2 SVGAGI (reference sequence). The CDR3 is made up of 16 amino acids. CDR3 sequence reads: CASTQGGGHGNQPQHF. In DNA, the CDR3 is TGTGCCAGCACCCAGGGCGGGGGCCACGGCAATCAGCCCCAGCATTTT.

In its sample, this clonotype was seen once. The chain joins TRBV20-1 to TRBJ2-1; D possibly uses TRBD1 or TRBD2 (5 bases each). There are 11 residues in the CDR3. Looked up from germline, CDR1 is DFQATT and CDR2 is SNEGSKA (reference sequence). V lost 5 bases and J lost 9, with 11 bases in between. CDR3 protein: CSAGTQGEQFF. DNA of the CDR3: TGCAGTGCTGGGACCCAGGGTGAGCAGTTCTTC.

V is TRBV2 and J is TRBJ1-3; no clear D. V was shortened by 4 bases and J by 1 base, with 11 bases between the two germline ends. Germline V CDR1 and CDR2: SNHLY, FYNNEI. The CDR3 runs 15 residues. Written as DNA, the CDR3 is TGTGCCAGCAGTGGGCAAGAACCTTCTGGAAACACCATATATTTT. Amino acid sequence: CASSGQEPSGNTIYF. Together with reference TRBV2 and TRBJ1-3, the CDR3 gives the full variable domain: EPEVTQTPSHQVTQMGQEVILRCVPISNHLYFYWYRQILGQKVEFLVSFYNNEISEKSEIFDDQFSVERPDGSNFTLKIRSTKLEDSAMYFCASSGQEPSGNTIYFGEGSWLTVV.

This clonotype has only one observation. The genes are TRBV11-2 and TRBJ2-5; 10 nucleotides agree with TRBD2. The ends lost 3 bases at V and 8 bases at J; junction bases unmatched: 12. The CDR3 runs 16 residues. CDR1 SGHAT and CDR2 FQNNGV come from the germline V gene. CDR3 DNA sequence: TGTGCCAGCAGCTTTGCTAGCGGGGGCTTTGGAACTACCCAGTACTTC. It codes for CASSFASGGFGTTQYF.

J is TRBJ2-3 and V is TRBV24-1; 8 bases are shared with TRBD2. The CDR3 extends over 16 amino acids. CDR1 and CDR2 (germline): KGHDR, SFDVKD. Trimming cost V 4 bases and J 6 bases; bases outside gene matches: 11. CDR3 DNA: TGTGCCACCAGTGAAACCGGGACTAGGTACCCCGATACGCAGTATTTT. Residues: CATSETGTRYPDTQYF.

The rearrangement joins TRBV7-6 to TRBJ1-5, with D hard to call. This CDR3 spans 13 amino acids. Germline values: CDR1 SGHVS, CDR2 FNYEAQ. Trimming cost V 3 bases and J 8 bases, with 11 bases left between them. The DNA for the CDR3 is TGTGCCAGCAGCTTCGCGGCATTGGAGCCCCAGCATTTT. Residues: CASSFAALEPQHF.

V gene TRBV2 combines with J gene TRBJ2-2; D is undetermined. The CDR3 is 14 amino acids. Germline-derived CDR1 and CDR2 are SNHLY and FYNNEI. The V end was cut by 4 bases, the J end by 1 base, with 7 bases between. CDR3 DNA sequence: TGTGCCAGCAGTGGGTTGGGGAACACCGGGGAGCTGTTTTTT. It is translated as CASSGLGNTGELFF. Full variable domain (missing parts from reference TRBV2 and TRBJ2-2): EPEVTQTPSHQVTQMGQEVILRCVPISNHLYFYWYRQILGQKVEFLVSFYNNEISEKSEIFDDQFSVERPDGSNFTLKIRSTKLEDSAMYFCASSGLGNTGELFFGEGSRLTVL.

The chain couples TRBV19 to TRBJ1-4; no clear D. V lost 3 bases to trimming and J lost 0 bases, with 8 bases between them. There are 15 residues in the CDR3. From germline, CDR1 is LNHDA and CDR2 SQIVND (reference sequence). The CDR3 sequence is CASSISATTNEKLFF. The CDR3 region has the DNA TGTGCCAGTAGTATCAGCGCTACAACTAATGAAAAACTGTTTTTT.

This CDR3 is CASSQAYGDSWTEAFF. DNA of the CDR3: TGCGCCAGCAGCCAAGCCTACGGGGACTCCTGGACTGAAGCTTTCTTT. The chain uses TRBV4-3 and TRBJ1-1; D might be TRBD1 (5 bases). The V gene lost 1 base and the J gene lost 5 bases, with 17 bases spanning the gap. The germline CDR1 and CDR2 sequences are LGHNA and YSLEER. The CDR3 loop spans 16 amino acids.

This clonotype was observed a few times. The chain employs TRBV2 and TRBJ1-1, with 8 bases lining up with TRBD1. The CDR3 extends over 15 amino acids. Trimming removed 4 bases from V and 4 bases from J; junction bases left unmatched: 8. Germline assignment: CDR1 SNHLY and CDR2 FYNNEI. In DNA, the CDR3 is TGTGCCAGCAGTGCTTTAGGACAGGGTCTCACTGAAGCTTTCTTT. Amino acids: CASSALGQGLTEAFF.